One sample yielded the 32 T cell receptor beta chains listed below, sequenced in a study of T cell repertoires in cytomegalovirus infection. The antigens of these receptors remain unknown. TCRdb re-called the reads through MiXCR, storing one row per CDR3 protein. The sample contains approximately 470,000 distinct CDR3 sequences, roughly 42% of which appear only once. The starting material was cultured PBMCs, obtained from culture after CMV antigen stimulation. The receptors were sampled from a human donor in good health (CMV status not recorded). Some clones in this sample may be carry-over from other donors' samples.

V is TRBV5-6 and J is TRBJ2-3, with D hard to call. This CDR3 contains 13 residues. The germline gives CDR1 SGHDT, CDR2 YYEEEE. Trimming pared 4 bases from V and 2 bases from J, leaving 8 bases between. CDR3 residues: CASSPTITDTQYF. In nucleotides, the CDR3 is TGTGCCAGCAGCCCCACGATCACAGATACGCAGTATTTT.

This clonotype was counted a single time. The rearrangement joins TRBV4-1 to TRBJ2-2; 12 bases align to TRBD1. This CDR3 region has 16 residues. Per the germline V gene, CDR1 is MGHRA and CDR2 is YSYEKL. Losses at the gene ends were 2 bases for V and 7 bases for J; bases not matched to a gene: 5. As DNA, the CDR3 is TGCGCCAGCAGCCAATCGGGACAGGGGGCGATCGGGGAGCTGTTTTTT. This translates into CASSQSGQGAIGELFF.

This chain connects TRBV4-1 to TRBJ1-1; TRBD1 aligns across 10 bases. With 0 bases clipped from V and 11 bases from J, the junction kept 6 bases outside the gene matches. This CDR3 has 14 amino acids. Looked up from germline, CDR1 is MGHRA and CDR2 is YSYEKL. The CDR3: CASSQDGQGGRAFF. DNA of the CDR3: TGCGCCAGCAGCCAAGATGGACAGGGGGGGCGTGCTTTCTTT.

The V and J genes are TRBV12-3 or TRBV12-4 and TRBJ2-2; maybe TRBD1 (5 bases). V gave up 6 bases and J gave up 0 bases, with 20 bases separating them. This CDR3 contains 18 residues. Here the CDR3 reads CASSQLLDRIANTGELFF. The CDR3, as DNA: TGTGCCAGCAGCCAACTCCTTGACAGAATCGCGAACACCGGGGAGCTGTTTTTT.

The chain combines TRBV20-1 with TRBJ2-5, with 9 nucleotides matching TRBD2. Germline loops: CDR1 DFQATT, CDR2 SNEGSKA (reference sequence). The CDR3 covers 14 residues. Trimming cost V 3 bases and J 5 bases; bases outside gene matches: 7. CDR3 in DNA: TGCAGTGCTAGTCCTCTAGCGGGAAGGGAGACCCAGTACTTC. Protein product: CSASPLAGRETQYF.

The V call is TRBV7-9, the J call TRBJ2-7; D is possibly TRBD2 (5 bases). V was shortened by 10 bases and J by 5 bases, with 15 bases between the two germline ends. CDR1 is SEHNR, CDR2 FQNEAQ, per germline (reference sequence). The CDR3 is made up of 12 amino acids. CDR3 loop: CATEGPANEQYF. The CDR3 DNA is TGTGCCACAGAGGGCCCGGCTAACGAGCAGTACTTC.

The chain employs TRBV6-1 and TRBJ2-5; 11 bases agree with TRBD1. The CDR3 consists of 15 residues. Germline CDR1 MNHNS, CDR2 SASEGT. V trimming: 9 bases; J trimming: 5 bases; junction bases outside the gene matches: 11. The CDR3 is CASYPDRGRGETQYF. The CDR3 nucleotides read TGTGCCAGTTACCCGGACAGGGGGCGTGGGGAGACCCAGTACTTC.

The rearrangement links TRBV4-3 to TRBJ2-3, with TRBD2 matching 10 bases. Trimming took 4 bases from V and 10 from J; bases not matched to a gene: 20. CDR3 length: 18 residues. Looked up from germline, CDR1 is LGHNA and CDR2 is YSLEER. The CDR3 nucleotides read TGCGCCAGCAGCCGAGCGCGTCATGAGACTAGCGGGTCCCGTGCGCAGTATTTT. The encoded protein is CASSRARHETSGSRAQYF.

The chain employs TRBV6-2 or TRBV6-3 and TRBJ1-5; D may be TRBD1 (5 bases). The ends were cut back, 5 bases at V and 0 bases at J, with 11 bases in the middle. CDR1 MNHEY and CDR2 SVGEGT come from the germline V gene. The length of the CDR3 is 15 residues. DNA for the CDR3: TGTGCCAGCAGTCGGGGCAGGGATAGCAATCAGCCCCAGCATTTT. This codes for CASSRGRDSNQPQHF.

This clonotype was detected ten times or more. This chain uses TRBV7-2 with TRBJ2-1, with TRBD2 matching 10 bases. V lost 5 bases and J lost 7; bases outside the gene matches: 5. The CDR3 spans 14 residues. Per germline, CDR1 SGHTA and CDR2 FQGNSA. In DNA, the CDR3 is TGTGCCAGCAGCCCAGGACTAGCGGATAATGAGCAGTTCTTC. This codes for CASSPGLADNEQFF.

This clonotype was seen a few times. The CDR3 coding sequence is TGTGCCAGCAGAGCCAGGGAGCTAACAAAAAGCACAGATACGCAGTATTTT. This codes for CASRARELTKSTDTQYF. This sequence joins TRBV2 and TRBJ2-3, with D perhaps matching TRBD1 or TRBD2 (5 bases each). The CDR3 contains 17 residues. The V end lost 6 bases, the J end lost 0 bases, and 19 bases lay between the germline ends. Germline CDR1 SNHLY, CDR2 FYNNEI.

V and J are TRBV7-8 and TRBJ2-2; possible D gene TRBD2, 6 bases. Between the trimmed V and J ends, which lost 5 bases and 2 bases, there was a span of 15 bases. This CDR3 comprises 16 residues. Germline CDR1 is SGHVS and CDR2 is FQNEAQ. CDR3: CASSPKSGRNTGELFF. In DNA, the CDR3 is TGTGCCAGCAGCCCCAAGAGCGGGCGAAACACCGGGGAGCTGTTTTTT. Full variable domain (missing parts from reference TRBV7-8 and TRBJ2-2): GAGVSQSPRYKVAKRGQDVALRCDPISGHVSLFWYQQALGQGPEFLTYFQNEAQLDKSGLPSDRFFAERPEGSVSTLKIQRTQQEDSAVYLCASSPKSGRNTGELFFGEGSRLTVL.

The chain links TRBV6-2 or TRBV6-3 to TRBJ2-7, with 8 nucleotides matching TRBD1. Looked up from germline, CDR1 is MNHEY and CDR2 is SVGEGT. The J segment lost 1 base and the V segment lost 1 base, leaving 6 bases of the junction unmatched. The CDR3 contains 16 residues. DNA for the CDR3: TGTGCCAGCAGTTACTTTGGACAGGGAAGGTCCTACGAGCAGTACTTC. It encodes CASSYFGQGRSYEQYF.

This clonotype appeared once. The V gene is TRBV7-6, the J gene TRBJ2-2; 12 bases line up with TRBD2. Trimming at V came to 4 bases and at J to 3 bases, leaving 6 bases not matched to a gene. Germline lookup yields CDR1 SGHVS and CDR2 FNYEAQ. The CDR3 runs 17 residues. The DNA of the CDR3 is TGTGCCAGCAGCTGGACTAGCGGGAATGTTTACACCGGGGAGCTGTTTTTT. Protein product: CASSWTSGNVYTGELFF.

J is TRBJ2-1 and V is TRBV4-1; no clear D gene. Germline assignment: CDR1 MGHRA and CDR2 YSYEKL. This CDR3 is built from 16 residues. V lost 0 bases and J lost 1, with 10 bases in between. The CDR3 reads CASSQDSSTSYNEQFF. CDR3 DNA: TGCGCCAGCAGCCAAGACAGCAGCACTTCCTACAATGAGCAGTTCTTC.

The chain employs TRBV5-6 and TRBJ2-1; D possibly uses TRBD1 or TRBD2 (5 bases each). The CDR3 sequence is 13 residues long. Germline assignment: CDR1 SGHDT and CDR2 YYEEEE. V gave up 3 bases and J gave up 8 bases, with 12 bases separating them. CDR3 DNA: TGTGCCAGCAGCTGGCCGGGACCCCATGAGCAGTTCTTC. Residues: CASSWPGPHEQFF.

This clonotype came up a few times. The chain is built from TRBV5-1 and TRBJ2-1; TRBD2 aligns across 10 bases. V shed 0 bases, J shed 0 bases, and the junction held 3 bases outside the gene matches. Germline V gene sequence: CDR1 SGHRS, CDR2 YFSETQ. This CDR3 has 17 residues. In DNA form, the CDR3 reads TGCGCCAGCAGCTTGGCTAGCGGGGGAGACTCCTACAATGAGCAGTTCTTC. Translated: CASSLASGGDSYNEQFF.

The chain couples TRBV27 to TRBJ2-7; no reliable D call. V lost 0 bases and J lost 2, with 8 bases in between. The CDR3 has 14 residues. Germline V lookup: CDR1 MNHEY, CDR2 SMNVEV (reference sequence). CDR3 residues: CASSLSYSPYEQYF. The CDR3 DNA follows: TGTGCCAGCAGTTTATCGTACAGCCCCTACGAGCAGTACTTC.

This clonotype showed up just a few times. The chain has TRBV7-8 and TRBJ1-5; weak D call: TRBD1 (6 bases). The CDR3 is 14 amino acids. Germline V gene sequence: CDR1 SGHVS, CDR2 FQNEAQ. V gave up 7 bases and J gave up 2 bases, with 12 bases separating them. The CDR3 DNA reads TGTGCCAGCACCGTAGGGGGTGGCAATCAGCCCCAGCATTTT. Translated: CASTVGGGNQPQHF.

This clonotype has only a few counts. The rearrangement links TRBV6-1 to TRBJ2-1, with D perhaps TRBD1 (6 bases). Trimming pared 6 bases from V and 0 bases from J, leaving 12 bases between. The V gene's germline CDR1 is MNHNS and CDR2 SASEGT. There are 15 residues in the CDR3. CDR3 loop: CASRWGLNSYNEQFF. The CDR3 region has the DNA TGTGCCAGCAGATGGGGGCTGAACTCCTACAATGAGCAGTTCTTC.

The V and J genes are TRBV6-5 and TRBJ2-5, with D maybe TRBD1 (7 bases). Germline V gives CDR1 MNHEY, CDR2 SVGAGI. This CDR3 region has 14 residues. Trimming stripped 2 bases from V and 4 bases from J, with 11 bases between. As DNA, the CDR3 is TGTGCCAGCAGTTACCAGGGGGGACGAGAGACCCAGTACTTC. Its translation: CASSYQGGRETQYF.

At least ten counts were recorded for this clonotype. The CDR3 protein is CASSLAGTSTWTDTQYF. The CDR3, as DNA: TGTGCCAGCAGCTTAGCGGGGACTAGCACTTGGACAGATACGCAGTATTTT. The chain recombines TRBV7-2 with TRBJ2-3; 9 bases line up with TRBD2. The CDR3 runs 17 residues. CDR1 and CDR2 (germline): SGHTA, FQGNSA. V lost 0 bases, J lost 3 bases, and 7 bases stayed unmatched.

The chain is built from TRBV6-1 and TRBJ1-5; D not resolved. Germline V gene sequence: CDR1 MNHNS, CDR2 SASEGT. CDR3 length: 14 amino acids. V lost 4 bases, J lost 5 bases, and 12 bases lay in between. The CDR3 protein is CASSARHRHQPQHF. For the CDR3, the DNA is TGTGCCAGCAGTGCGAGACATCGTCATCAGCCCCAGCATTTT.

A few counts support this clonotype. The chain is built from TRBV7-2 and TRBJ2-3; D is unclear. V was pared by 4 bases and J by 8 bases, with 13 bases between. The V gene's germline CDR1 is SGHTA and CDR2 FQGNSA. The CDR3 runs to 13 residues. CDR3 nucleotides: TGTGCCAGCAGCTCCAGGATTGTCGGTACGCAGTATTTT. Protein sequence: CASSSRIVGTQYF.

The genes are TRBV7-2 and TRBJ1-2, with a possible D match to TRBD1 (5 bases). CDR1 and CDR2 (germline): SGHTA, FQGNSA. The CDR3 is 16 residues long. V dropped 4 bases and J dropped 4 bases, with 19 bases sitting between them. The CDR3 loop reads CASSSWGGGSSYGYTF. CDR3 DNA sequence: TGTGCCAGCAGCTCCTGGGGGGGAGGGTCTAGCTATGGCTACACCTTC.

V gene TRBV7-8 combines with J gene TRBJ1-6; the match to TRBD1 covers 7 bases. CDR1 is SGHVS and CDR2 is FQNEAQ in the germline V gene. The CDR3 has 14 amino acids. After removal of 5 bases from V and 6 bases from J, the junction contained 4 bases not matched to a gene. CDR3 sequence: CASSLQGSNSPLHF. Written as DNA, the CDR3 is TGTGCCAGCAGCCTACAGGGGTCTAATTCACCCCTCCACTTT.

The chain uses TRBV7-9 and TRBJ1-2; D is unclear. The CDR3 extends over 14 amino acids. Germline V CDR1 and CDR2: SEHNR, FQNEAQ (reference sequence). Between the trimmed V and J ends, which lost 0 bases and 5 bases, there was a span of 10 bases. CDR3 sequence reads: CASSLAAVQYGYTF. The DNA of the CDR3 is TGTGCCAGCAGCTTAGCTGCCGTCCAATATGGCTACACCTTC.

This clonotype was counted between two and nine times. The chain has TRBV14 and TRBJ1-6, with D possibly matching TRBD1 (5 bases). Looked up from germline, CDR1 is SGHDN and CDR2 is FVKESK. The V gene lost 1 base and the J gene lost 9 bases, with 13 bases spanning the gap. The CDR3 has 15 residues. Here the CDR3 DNA reads TGTGCCAGCAGCCAAGTTGGGGGAGCGTCTTCACCCCTCCACTTT. As protein: CASSQVGGASSPLHF.

This clonotype was counted ten times or more. Here the CDR3 reads CASSLEQGNGAFF. CDR3 bases: TGTGCCAGCAGCTTAGAACAGGGGAACGGAGCTTTCTTT. The chain is built from TRBV7-8 and TRBJ1-1; 7 positions agree with TRBD1. Germline V lookup: CDR1 SGHVS, CDR2 FQNEAQ. With 1 base clipped from V and 10 bases from J, the junction kept 6 bases outside the gene matches. The CDR3 is 13 amino acids.

This sequence joins TRBV7-8 and TRBJ2-7, with TRBD2 matching 8 bases. V lost 2 bases, J lost 1 base, and 1 base stayed unmatched. The CDR3 loop spans 14 amino acids. Per germline, CDR1 SGHVS and CDR2 FQNEAQ. The CDR3 protein is CASSLQRGSYEQYF. The DNA for the CDR3 is TGTGCCAGCAGCTTACAGCGGGGGTCCTACGAGCAGTACTTC.

In this sample, this clonotype turned up a few times. The V call is TRBV30, the J call TRBJ1-1, with D possibly TRBD1 on 6 matching bases. V shed 2 bases and J shed 7 bases, with 14 bases lying between them. CDR3 size: 13 residues. CDR1 is GTSNPN and CDR2 is SVGIG in the germline V gene (reference sequence). CDR3 DNA sequence: TGTGCCTGGAGTTCACTAGGACAGCGTGAAGCTTTCTTT. This sequence encodes CAWSSLGQREAFF.

This clonotype has a count of ten or more. The chain uses TRBV7-2 and TRBJ2-3; D gene unclear. Germline V gene data show CDR1 as SGHTA and CDR2 as FQGNSA. Trimming removed 5 bases from V and 2 bases from J, with 5 bases in between. There are 12 residues in the CDR3. This chain's CDR3 is CASSTYTDTQYF. DNA of the CDR3: TGTGCCAGCAGCACCTACACAGATACGCAGTATTTT.